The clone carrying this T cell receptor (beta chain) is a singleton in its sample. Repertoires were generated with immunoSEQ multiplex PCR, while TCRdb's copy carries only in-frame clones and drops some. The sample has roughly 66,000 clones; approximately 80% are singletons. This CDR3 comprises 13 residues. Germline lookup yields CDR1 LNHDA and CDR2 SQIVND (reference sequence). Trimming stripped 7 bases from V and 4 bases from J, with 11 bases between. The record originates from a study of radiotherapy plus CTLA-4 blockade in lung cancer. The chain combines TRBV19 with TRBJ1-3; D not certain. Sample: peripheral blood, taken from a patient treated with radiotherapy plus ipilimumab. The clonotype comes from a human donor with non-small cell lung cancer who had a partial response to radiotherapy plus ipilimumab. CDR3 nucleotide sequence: TGTGCCAGTACCCTCCCCGCGGGAAACACCATATATTTT. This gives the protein CASTLPAGNTIYF.